This TCR beta chain was recorded in a study of control samples from healthy donors and cancer patients. The count of this clone is one. The V and J ends lost 3 bases and 11 bases respectively, with 8 bases between them. This CDR3 is 11 amino acids long. Germline loops: CDR1 DFQATT, CDR2 SNEGSKA (reference sequence). Assay: immunoSEQ multiplex PCR; the TCRdb copy retains only in-frame clones and omits some. The sample lists about 61,000 clones; 90% were seen once. Source material: PBMCs. V is TRBV20-1 and J is TRBJ1-6; the D is unclear. This TCR was recovered from a man in his 60s with colorectal cancer. The CDR3, as DNA: TGCAGTGCTAGGTTCGGGACACCCCTCCACTTT. It translates to CSARFGTPLHF.